This T cell receptor beta chain was recovered during a study of T cells after yellow fever vaccination. Germline V gene data show CDR1 as SEHNR and CDR2 as FQNEAQ (reference sequence). The CDR3 sequence is 10 residues long. V dropped 8 bases and J dropped 8 bases, with 9 bases sitting between them. About this clonotype itself: Antigen: not known.

Using its own MiXCR run on the 5' RACE reads, TCRdb lists one record per CDR3 protein. The sample lists about 150,000 distinct CDR3 sequences; about 7% were seen once. Whole-study results and caveats: Re-detected after boosting: most primary clones, 96% of CD4 and roughly 88% of CD8.

Sequenced here: CD4+ T cells sorted from PBMCs, sampled 10 days after the yellow fever booster vaccination. V gene TRBV7-9 combines with J gene TRBJ1-2; D remains ambiguous. The clonotype was recovered from a man aged 25 to 40 who received the YFV17D yellow fever vaccine. CDR3 sequence: CASGSWGYTF. The CDR3 nucleotides read TGTGCCAGCGGCTCTTGGGGCTACACCTTC.